These 14 T cell receptor beta chains were all obtained from the same sample, sequenced in a study of tissue T cells after allogeneic stem cell transplantation. Assay: immunoSEQ multiplex PCR; the TCRdb copy retains only in-frame clones and omits some. The sample lists about 22,000 clones, approximately 77% occurring once. The sequenced sample was spleen. The source is a female BALB/c mouse in good health. The MHC haplotype recorded for the strain is H2-d.

About this clone itself: Gene names follow the mouse nomenclature. The CDR3 end lies 1 residue beyond the end of the read and is filled in from the germline J gene. V and J are TRBV31 and TRBJ1-6, with 7 positions matching TRBD1. TRBJ1-6 is marked as an open reading frame, function uncertain. The CDR3 is made up of 15 amino acids. After removal of 0 bases from V and 6 bases from J, the junction contained 5 bases not matched to a gene. Germline CDR1 and CDR2: GKSSPN and SITVG. The CDR3: CAWSLKEGANSPLYF. The DNA read from the CDR3 is TGTGCCTGGAGTCTAAAAGAGGGGGCTAATTCGCCCCTCTAC.

In its sample, this clone was seen a few times. The germline and genes are mouse ones. CDR3 protein: CASSSTGAPLF. The CDR3 bases that were read are TGTGCTAGCAGTTCGACAGGGGCTCCGCTT. This chain links TRBV29 with TRBJ1-5, with D possibly being TRBD1 (6 bases). The read falls 1 residue short of the CDR3 end, and the missing part is taken from the germline J gene. There are 11 residues in the CDR3. V lost 4 bases to trimming and J lost 9 bases, with 7 bases between them. CDR1 and CDR2 (germline): MSHET, SYDVDS. The whole variable domain, remainder taken from reference TRBV29 and TRBJ1-5, is DMKVTQMPRYLIKRMGENVLLECGQDMSHETMYWYRQDPGLGLQLIYISYDVDSNSEGDIPKGYRVSRKKREHFSLILDSAKTNQTSVYFCASSSTGAPLFGEGTRLSVL.

In the case of this clone: Mouse gene names apply. The read gets to within 1 residue of the CDR3 end, and the germline J gene fills in the rest. V gene TRBV13-3 combines with J gene TRBJ2-3; 9 nucleotides align to TRBD2. Germline-derived CDR1 and CDR2 are NNHDY and SYVADS. The CDR3 consists of 15 residues. The V and J ends lost 6 bases and 2 bases, in that order; junction bases with no gene match: 7. CDR3 amino acids: CASTGTGPIAETLYF. Incomplete CDR3 DNA: TGTGCCAGCACTGGGACTGGGCCTATTGCAGAAACGCTGTAT.

This clone was counted a single time. Germline and genes here are mouse. The sequenced fragment ends 1 residue before the CDR3 boundary, so the rest is inferred from the germline J gene. The chain combines TRBV5 with TRBJ1-1; D is unresolved. This CDR3 comprises 12 residues. Germline CDR1 reads LGHNA; CDR2 reads YNLKQL (reference sequence). Trimming removed 0 bases at V and 7 bases at J, with 6 bases between. CDR3 DNA, as far as it was read: TGTGCCAGCAGCCAAGATAAGCGAGAAGTCTTC. The encoded protein is CASSQDKREVF. The whole CDR3 is CASSQDKREVFF.

In regard to this clone: Germline and genes: mouse. The DNA ends 1 residue before the CDR3 does, and the rest of the CDR3 is filled in from the germline J gene. The V and J genes are TRBV1 and TRBJ2-1; 10 nucleotides agree with TRBD2. CDR3 length equals 14 residues. Germline V gene lookup returns CDR1 NSQYPW and CDR2 LRSPGD (reference sequence). Losses at the gene ends were 2 bases for V and 7 bases for J; bases not matched to a gene: 2. The CDR3 sequence is CTCSALGGRAEQFF. Partial CDR3 DNA: TGCACCTGCAGTGCACTGGGGGGGCGGGCTGAGCAGTTC.

A word on this clone: Any gene name here is a mouse gene name. The read terminates 1 residue before the CDR3 end, so the remaining end is supplied by the germline J gene. V is TRBV1 and J is TRBJ1-6; 7 positions agree with TRBD1. TRBJ1-6 is reported as an ORF; its role is uncertain. V lost 0 bases, J lost 3 bases, and 2 bases stayed unmatched. The CDR3 consists of 16 residues. The germline V gene encodes CDR1 NSQYPW and CDR2 LRSPGD (reference sequence). The CDR3 DNA, read in part, is TGCACCTGCAGTGCAGAAGCAGGGGGCTATAATTCGCCCCTCTAC. This gives the protein CTCSAEAGGYNSPLY. The whole CDR3 sequence reads CTCSAEAGGYNSPLYF.

This clone was seen a single time. Genes and germline are mouse. The read ends 1 residue early relative to the CDR3; the germline J gene fills the gap. This chain links TRBV17 with TRBJ1-1, with D unclear. Germline lookup yields CDR1 MNHDT and CDR2 YYDKIL. V was cut by 0 bases and J by 5 bases, with 1 base left in between. This CDR3 is 11 amino acids long. CDR3 bases read: TGTGCTAGCAGTAGAGAGACAGAAGTCTTC. Encoded protein: CASSRETEVF. Given in full, the CDR3 is CASSRETEVFF.

Of note for this clone: The listed genes are named as in mouse. The read terminates 1 residue before the CDR3 end, so the remaining end is supplied by the germline J gene. This rearrangement joins TRBV3 to TRBJ2-7, with 8 bases matching TRBD1. CDR1 SNHLY and CDR2 FYNGKV come from the germline V gene (reference sequence). J gave up 7 bases and V 1 base, and 3 bases lay outside the gene matches. CDR3 size: 13 residues. The sequenced part of the CDR3 DNA is TGTGCCAGCAGCTTAGAGGCAGGGGGCGAACAGTAC. Amino acid sequence: CASSLEAGGEQY. The complete CDR3 sequence is CASSLEAGGEQYF.

Concerning this clone itself: Gene labels here are mouse ones. The DNA ends 1 residue before the CDR3 does, and the rest of the CDR3 is filled in from the germline J gene. J is TRBJ2-3 and V is TRBV31; 11 nucleotides agree with TRBD2. V lost 2 bases to trimming and J lost 0 bases; unmatched junction nucleotides: 1. Germline loops: CDR1 GKSSPN, CDR2 SITVG. The CDR3 sequence is 15 residues long. Incomplete CDR3 DNA: TGTGCCTGGAGTGGGACTGGGGGTAGTGCAGAAACGCTGTAT. Its translation is CAWSGTGGSAETLY. The full CDR3 is CAWSGTGGSAETLYF.

About this clone itself: Gene names and germline refer to mouse. The sequence runs out 1 residue before the end of the CDR3; the remainder is reconstructed from the germline J gene. The chain carries TRBV13-2 and TRBJ2-7, with 7 nucleotides matching TRBD1. The CDR3 length is 13 residues. Germline CDR1 NNHNN, CDR2 SYGAGS (reference sequence). Trimming cost V 2 bases and J 4 bases; bases outside gene matches: 3. The CDR3 loop is CASGEQGQYEQYF. The covered CDR3 bases are TGTGCCAGCGGTGAGCAGGGACAGTATGAACAGTAC.

Worth noting for this clone: The gene symbols are mouse symbols. CDR3 loop: CASSDAWNSPLYF. CDR3 DNA, as far as it was read: TGTGCCAGCAGTGATGCATGGAATTCGCCCCTCTAC. V is TRBV13-1 and J is TRBJ1-6; no clear D gene. The read terminates 1 residue ahead of where the CDR3 ends, so the germline J gene completes it. TRBJ1-6 is an ORF for which the function is uncertain. CDR3 length equals 13 residues. V shed 0 bases and J shed 7 bases, with 5 bases lying between them. Germline CDR1 NSHNY, CDR2 SYGAGN.

As regards this clone: The genes and germline here are from mouse. The CDR3 goes on 1 residue after the read ends, and that part is filled in from the germline J gene. The rearrangement uses TRBV13-3 and TRBJ2-7; D is tentatively TRBD1 or TRBD2 (5 bases each). CDR1 NNHDY and CDR2 SYVADS come from the germline V gene. The germline V and J ends were trimmed by 2 bases and 0 bases, with 12 bases remaining between them. CDR3 length: 15 amino acids. CDR3 DNA (partial): TGTGCCAGCAGTGAAGTGGGGCCGTTCTCCTATGAACAGTAC. This gives the protein CASSEVGPFSYEQY. The full CDR3 is CASSEVGPFSYEQYF.

Regarding this clone: Gene names and germline refer to mouse. The read is 1 residue too short to cover the CDR3 end, so that end is filled in from the germline J gene. The gene calls are TRBV13-2 and TRBJ2-5; 7 bases match TRBD2. The CDR3 contains 16 residues. CDR1 NNHNN and CDR2 SYGAGS come from the germline V gene (reference sequence). Unmatched junction bases numbered 4, after V lost 0 bases and J lost 0 bases. CDR3 bases read: TGTGCCAGCGGTGATGCTTGGGGGGTTAACCAAGACACCCAGTAC. It yields the protein CASGDAWGVNQDTQY. The CDR3 in its entirety is CASGDAWGVNQDTQYF.

Worth noting for this clone: Here the gene names and germline are mouse. The covered CDR3 bases are TGTGCTAGCAGTTTATCGAGTAACCAAGACACCCAGTAC. This codes for CASSLSSNQDTQY. The whole CDR3 region reads CASSLSSNQDTQYF. The chain employs TRBV29 and TRBJ2-5; D unresolved. The read terminates 1 residue before the CDR3 end, so the remaining end is supplied by the germline J gene. The germline gives CDR1 MSHET, CDR2 SYDVDS. The CDR3 runs 14 residues. Between the trimmed V and J ends, which lost 0 bases and 0 bases, there was a span of 4 bases.